The 22 T cell receptor beta chains listed next were all sequenced from one sample in a study of cytomegalovirus exposure and HLA in healthy donors. The PCR used 60 Vbeta and 13 Jbeta primers. Generated by immunoSEQ multiplex PCR, the TCRdb table keeps only in-frame clones and is missing some. The sample shows some 170,000 clones, approximately 78% of them seen only once. The specimen sequenced was PBMCs. The receptors come from a woman aged 18-29 years in good health and CMV-seronegative.

V and J are TRBV19 and TRBJ2-7; 7 bases map to TRBD1. The CDR3 runs to 16 residues. With V trimmed by 2 bases and J by 2 bases, 9 bases remained unmatched. Germline V lookup: CDR1 LNHDA, CDR2 SQIVND (reference sequence). The CDR3 spells CASSIKPGQSAYEQYF. Here the CDR3 DNA reads TGTGCCAGTAGTATAAAGCCGGGACAGTCTGCCTACGAGCAGTACTTC.

The CDR3 spells CACDRANEKLFF. The CDR3, as DNA: TGTGCCTGTGACAGGGCTAATGAAAAACTGTTTTTT. The chain uses TRBV30 and TRBJ1-4, with TRBD1 matching 7 bases. The J segment lost 3 bases and the V segment lost 6 bases, leaving 1 base of the junction unmatched. The CDR3 runs to 12 residues. Per germline, CDR1 GTSNPN and CDR2 SVGIG (reference sequence).

V gene TRBV6-5 combines with J gene TRBJ1-6; no definite D call. This CDR3 contains 14 residues. V was cut by 8 bases and J by 8 bases, with 16 bases left in between. Germline CDR1 MNHEY, CDR2 SVGAGI. The CDR3: CASRLVLMDSPLHF. The DNA for the CDR3 is TGTGCCAGCCGGTTGGTGCTTATGGATTCACCCCTCCACTTT.

This rearrangement joins TRBV5-1 to TRBJ2-1; 7 bases are a match to TRBD2. The ends lost 6 bases at V and 6 bases at J; junction bases unmatched: 15. Germline-derived CDR1 and CDR2 are SGHRS and YFSETQ. The CDR3 is made up of 16 amino acids. The CDR3 DNA sequence: TGCGCCAGCAAGGGGTGGGCGGGAGCCAGCGCCAATGAGCAGTTCTTC. Translation: CASKGWAGASANEQFF.

The chain joins TRBV5-1 to TRBJ2-5; weak D call: TRBD2 (5 bases). V was shortened by 6 bases and J by 2 bases, with 11 bases between the two germline ends. This CDR3 has 13 amino acids. The germline CDR1 and CDR2 sequences are SGHRS and YFSETQ. The CDR3 DNA reads as TGCGCCAGCACCCGAGGGTTACAAGAGACCCAGTACTTC. Its translation: CASTRGLQETQYF.

This clone has only one observation. At one of its ends the junction is not consistent with the germline gene, which may arise from a read error. This chain links TRBV29-1 with TRBJ1-2; TRBD1 might be the D (5 bases). The CDR3 totals 10 residues. The germline V gene encodes CDR1 SQVTM and CDR2 ANQGSEA. DNA for the CDR3: TGCAGCGGGGGTTGGGACTCCCCCTACTTC. It encodes CSGGWDSPYF.

The gene calls are TRBV18 and TRBJ2-7; TRBD1 might be the D (6 bases). The CDR3 loop spans 17 amino acids. Germline V CDR1 and CDR2: KGHSH, LQKENI. V was pared by 0 bases and J by 0 bases, with 15 bases between. CDR3 sequence (DNA): TGTGCCAGCTCACCACCTCCCACAGAGACAGGCTCCTACGAGCAGTACTTC. It translates to CASSPPPTETGSYEQYF.

A word on this clone: Germline is not matched at one junction end, which may reflect a read error. The V and J genes are TRBV7-7 and TRBJ2-5, with 15 bases aligning to TRBD2. Germline V gene sequence: CDR1 SSHAT, CDR2 FNYEAQ (reference sequence). The CDR3 spans 15 residues. The DNA of the CDR3 is TGTGCTAGCAGCCAGGGACTAGCGGGAGGAGAGACCCAGTACTTC. It translates to CASSQGLAGGETQYF.

The CDR3 is CASRPNSGAYNEQFF. The CDR3 DNA reads TGTGCCAGCAGACCTAACAGCGGGGCATACAATGAGCAGTTCTTC. The chain is built from TRBV7-8 and TRBJ2-1; 7 bases fit TRBD2. Per germline, CDR1 SGHVS and CDR2 FQNEAQ. There are 15 residues in the CDR3. The V gene end was trimmed by 6 bases and the J gene end by 4 bases; junction bases not matched to a gene: 9. The whole variable domain, remainder taken from reference TRBV7-8 and TRBJ2-1, is GAGVSQSPRYKVAKRGQDVALRCDPISGHVSLFWYQQALGQGPEFLTYFQNEAQLDKSGLPSDRFFAERPEGSVSTLKIQRTQQEDSAVYLCASRPNSGAYNEQFFGPGTRLTVL.

V is TRBV5-6 and J is TRBJ2-7; TRBD1 aligns across 7 bases. Germline V lookup: CDR1 SGHDT, CDR2 YYEEEE. Unmatched junction bases numbered 6, after V lost 4 bases and J lost 5 bases. This CDR3 is built from 13 residues. The CDR3 sequence: CASSDFDRDEQYF. CDR3 coding DNA: TGTGCCAGCAGCGATTTCGACAGGGACGAGCAGTACTTC.

The V gene is TRBV7-9, the J gene TRBJ1-4; D is unresolved. The V gene's germline CDR1 is SEHNR and CDR2 FQNEAQ (reference sequence). The length of the CDR3 is 14 residues. With 8 bases removed from V and 0 bases from J, the gap between germline ends came to 10 bases. The CDR3 nucleotides are TGTGCCAGCGGGCGTCCAGCAACTAATGAAAAACTGTTTTTT. Amino acid sequence: CASGRPATNEKLFF.

The chain carries TRBV12-5 and TRBJ1-6; D possibly corresponds to TRBD1 (6 bases). Germline CDR1 and CDR2: LGHNT and FRNRAP. There are 15 residues in the CDR3. Trimming left V 6 bases short and J 10 bases short, with 19 bases between. The CDR3 loop reads CASGSTGLQGSPLHF. Here the CDR3 DNA reads TGTGCTAGTGGCTCTACCGGGCTCCAGGGGTCACCCCTCCACTTT.

This chain joins TRBV7-3 and TRBJ2-7; 10 bases agree with TRBD1. J lost 5 bases, V lost 5 bases, and 3 bases had no gene match. CDR1 SGHTA and CDR2 FQGTGA come from the germline V gene. This CDR3 is 13 amino acids long. The CDR3 loop is CASSRDRGHEQYF. CDR3 bases: TGTGCCAGCAGCCGGGACAGGGGTCACGAGCAGTACTTC. Full variable domain (missing parts from reference TRBV7-3 and TRBJ2-7): GAGVSQTPSNKVTEKGKYVELRCDPISGHTALYWYRQSLGQGPEFLIYFQGTGAADDSGLPNDRFFAVRPEGSVSTLKIQRTERGDSAVYLCASSRDRGHEQYFGPGTRLTVT.

This clone has just a few counts. V and J are TRBV4-1 and TRBJ2-4, with 9 positions matching TRBD2. Germline loops: CDR1 MGHRA, CDR2 YSYEKL. This CDR3 region has 14 residues. Losses at the gene ends were 1 base for V and 14 bases for J; bases not matched to a gene: 9. CDR3 in amino acids: CASSQGGGARGKYF. In DNA form, the CDR3 reads TGCGCCAGCAGCCAAGGCGGGGGGGCGCGGGGAAAGTACTTC.

This clone was seen a handful of times. The rearrangement joins TRBV11-2 to TRBJ2-1; 7 bases agree with TRBD1. V lost 5 bases, J lost 5 bases, and 9 bases stayed unmatched. Germline V gene sequence: CDR1 SGHAT, CDR2 FQNNGV. The CDR3 contains 15 residues. The CDR3 nucleotides are TGTGCCAGCAGCCTCCCCGGGACAGTCGACAATGAGCAGTTCTTC. Its protein product is CASSLPGTVDNEQFF.

The rearrangement joins TRBV19 to TRBJ2-3; TRBD1 is a possible D gene (6 bases). Germline values: CDR1 LNHDA, CDR2 SQIVND (reference sequence). The CDR3 runs to 13 residues. Trimming removed 10 bases from V and 1 base from J, with 12 bases in between. CDR3 in amino acids: CATNRAGTDTQYF. For the CDR3, the DNA is TGTGCCACGAACAGGGCGGGCACAGATACGCAGTATTTT. The complete variable domain, with remaining parts taken from reference TRBV19 and TRBJ2-3, reads DGGITQSPKYLFRKEGQNVTLSCEQNLNHDAMYWYRQDPGQGLRLIYYSQIVNDFQKGDIAEGYSVSREKKESFPLTVTSAQKNPTAFYLCATNRAGTDTQYFGPGTRLTVL.

The chain has TRBV4-1 and TRBJ1-2; a possible D gene is TRBD1 (6 bases). V lost 4 bases to trimming and J lost 8 bases, with 32 bases between them. The CDR3 is made up of 19 amino acids. CDR1 and CDR2 (germline): MGHRA, YSYEKL. The CDR3 nucleotides read TGCGCCAGCAGCCCCGCCTTTCCAAAGCGTATAACAGGGACCGACGGCTACACCTTC. This sequence encodes CASSPAFPKRITGTDGYTF.

The CDR3 loop is CASSRGQTNTEAFF. CDR3 in DNA: TGCGCCAGCAGCAGGGGACAGACGAACACTGAAGCTTTCTTT. This sequence joins TRBV5-1 and TRBJ1-1; 7 bases agree with TRBD1. The CDR3 runs to 14 residues. Germline loops: CDR1 SGHRS, CDR2 YFSETQ. V trimming: 4 bases; J trimming: 1 base; junction bases outside the gene matches: 4.

The V call is TRBV6-6, the J call TRBJ2-2; D unclear. Trimming pared 6 bases from V and 4 bases from J, leaving 15 bases between. This CDR3 region has 15 residues. The germline CDR1 and CDR2 sequences are MNHNY and SVGAGI (reference sequence). CDR3 sequence: CASSPGRFSTGELFF. CDR3 bases: TGTGCCAGCAGCCCCGGTCGCTTCTCCACCGGGGAGCTGTTTTTT.

The chain recombines TRBV19 with TRBJ1-5; a possible D gene is TRBD1 (5 bases). V lost 7 bases to trimming and J lost 6 bases, with 13 bases between them. Germline V lookup: CDR1 LNHDA, CDR2 SQIVND (reference sequence). This CDR3 spans 13 amino acids. For the CDR3, the DNA is TGTGCCAGTACTGACAGCGCTCGTCAGCCCCAGCATTTT. Its protein product is CASTDSARQPQHF. The full variable domain, rest sourced from reference TRBV19 and TRBJ1-5, is DGGITQSPKYLFRKEGQNVTLSCEQNLNHDAMYWYRQDPGQGLRLIYYSQIVNDFQKGDIAEGYSVSREKKESFPLTVTSAQKNPTAFYLCASTDSARQPQHFGDGTRLSIL.

V and J are TRBV30 and TRBJ2-5; 7 bases line up with TRBD1. V shed 1 base and J 5 bases; nucleotides not matched to a gene: 10. This CDR3 spans 15 amino acids. Germline CDR1 reads GTSNPN; CDR2 reads SVGIG (reference sequence). The CDR3 spells CAWSEQTGAGETQYF. CDR3 sequence (DNA): TGTGCCTGGAGTGAGCAAACAGGGGCCGGGGAGACCCAGTACTTC.

The sample holds a few counts of this clone. V and J are TRBV25-1 and TRBJ1-4; TRBD1 agrees at 10 bases. Germline V gives CDR1 MGHDK, CDR2 SYGVNS. V was pared by 5 bases and J by 8 bases, with 5 bases of the junction left unmatched. The CDR3 runs 14 residues. CDR3 sequence reads: CASSRQGAHEKLFF. CDR3 DNA sequence: TGTGCCAGCAGTCGACAGGGGGCGCACGAAAAACTGTTTTTT.